These 21 T cell receptor beta chains were all obtained from the same sample, sequenced in a study of blood T cell repertoires in COVID-19. Assay used: immunoSEQ multiplex PCR; TCRdb lists only in-frame clones, some missing. Of about 330,000 clones listed, around 90% are singletons. Sample: PBMCs or T cells enriched from blood (not recorded which). The receptor set was obtained from a woman between 25 and 40 years old who had recovered from COVID-19.

The chain uses TRBV12-3 or TRBV12-4 and TRBJ2-5, with 7 bases matching TRBD2. The CDR3 consists of 13 residues. Germline trimming cut 5 bases from V and 7 bases from J; bases unmatched to any gene: 7. In DNA form, the CDR3 reads TGTGCCAGCAGTCAGACGTGGGGGGGGACCCAGTACTTC. Its protein is CASSQTWGGTQYF.

The V call is TRBV5-1, the J call TRBJ2-1, with a weak D call TRBD1 (6 bases). This CDR3 spans 13 amino acids. CDR1 and CDR2 from the germline V gene are SGHRS and YFSETQ. Between the trimmed V and J ends, which lost 4 bases and 7 bases, there was a span of 12 bases. The CDR3 reads CASSLGQGNEQFF. DNA of the CDR3: TGCGCCAGCAGCCTAGGCCAGGGGAATGAGCAGTTCTTC. The whole variable domain, remainder taken from reference TRBV5-1 and TRBJ2-1, is KAGVTQTPRYLIKTRGQQVTLSCSPISGHRSVSWYQQTPGQGLQFLFEYFSETQRNKGNFPGRFSGRQFSNSRSEMNVSTLELGDSALYLCASSLGQGNEQFFGPGTRLTVL.

The gene calls are TRBV2 and TRBJ1-5, with TRBD1 matching over 9 bases. The germline V gene has CDR1 SNHLY and CDR2 FYNNEI. The ends lost 7 bases at V and 6 bases at J; junction bases unmatched: 10. This CDR3 spans 15 amino acids. The CDR3 DNA reads TGTGCCAGCAATAAACAGGGACAGGGTGGTCAGCCCCAGCATTTT. It codes for CASNKQGQGGQPQHF.

The table lists this clone with a count of one. This chain uses TRBV7-2 with TRBJ1-1; D ambiguous. The CDR3 totals 13 residues. The germline gives CDR1 SGHTA, CDR2 FQGNSA. Trimming cost V 8 bases and J 0 bases, with 10 bases left between them. The CDR3 DNA follows: TGTGCCAGCGCCCAGGTTATGAACACTGAAGCTTTCTTT. Its protein is CASAQVMNTEAFF.

The rearrangement joins TRBV7-2 to TRBJ1-1; D possibly corresponds to TRBD1 (5 bases). The V gene's germline CDR1 is SGHTA and CDR2 FQGNSA. The germline V and J ends were trimmed by 2 bases and 2 bases, with 12 bases remaining between them. The CDR3 runs to 15 residues. This CDR3 is CASSLSRAGNTEAFF. The CDR3, as DNA: TGTGCCAGCAGCTTATCCAGGGCAGGCAACACTGAAGCTTTCTTT.

This chain joins TRBV11-3 and TRBJ2-7; TRBD1 agrees at 7 bases. Germline assignment: CDR1 SGHNT and CDR2 YENEEA. This CDR3 is built from 14 residues. V trimming: 2 bases; J trimming: 0 bases; junction bases outside the gene matches: 1. CDR3 in DNA: TGTGCCAGCAGCTTATGGGACAGCTCCTACGAGCAGTACTTC. Its translation: CASSLWDSSYEQYF.

The rearrangement uses TRBV10-3 and TRBJ1-4; weak D call: TRBD1 (5 bases). V dropped 1 base and J dropped 5 bases, with 11 bases sitting between them. The CDR3 is made up of 15 amino acids. In germline, CDR1 is ENHRY, CDR2 SYGVKD. The CDR3 DNA reads as TGTGCCATCAGTGAGTTTAAGGGGTCAAATGAAAAACTGTTTTTT. This codes for CAISEFKGSNEKLFF.

V is TRBV28 and J is TRBJ2-3; tentatively, D is TRBD1 (6 bases). This CDR3 has 13 amino acids. Per germline, CDR1 MDHEN and CDR2 SYDVKM. V was pared by 6 bases and J by 4 bases, with 11 bases between. CDR3: CASSPYRADTQYF. The DNA for the CDR3 is TGTGCCAGCAGCCCCTACAGGGCAGATACGCAGTATTTT. The full variable domain, with the rest looked up from reference TRBV28 and TRBJ2-3, is DVKVTQSSRYLVKRTGEKVFLECVQDMDHENMFWYRQDPGLGLRLIYFSYDVKMKEKGDIPEGYSVSREKKERFSLILESASTNQTSMYLCASSPYRADTQYFGPGTRLTVL.

CDR3 in DNA: TGTGCCAGCAGCCTCTTAGCGGAGGGCCCAGATACGCAGTATTTT. This sequence encodes CASSLLAEGPDTQYF. The chain uses TRBV7-3 and TRBJ2-3, with a weak D call TRBD2 (6 bases). Germline V gives CDR1 SGHTA, CDR2 FQGTGA. The CDR3 spans 15 residues. Between the trimmed V and J ends, which lost 5 bases and 4 bases, there was a span of 16 bases. Drawing the rest from reference TRBV7-3 and TRBJ2-3, the complete variable domain is GAGVSQTPSNKVTEKGKYVELRCDPISGHTALYWYRQSLGQGPEFLIYFQGTGAADDSGLPNDRFFAVRPEGSVSTLKIQRTERGDSAVYLCASSLLAEGPDTQYFGPGTRLTVL.

CDR3 sequence: CASNSMVGSEKLFF. The CDR3 region has the DNA TGTGCCAGCAACTCAATGGTGGGGAGTGAAAAACTGTTTTTT. The chain combines TRBV28 with TRBJ1-4; D is unclear. V lost 7 bases, J lost 7 bases, and 16 bases lay in between. Looked up from germline, CDR1 is MDHEN and CDR2 is SYDVKM. This CDR3 has 14 amino acids.

This sequence joins TRBV9 and TRBJ2-1; 14 bases are shared with TRBD2. Germline CDR1 is SGDLS and CDR2 is YYNGEE. The V segment lost 4 bases and the J segment 10 bases; nucleotides outside the gene matches: 19. This CDR3 is 19 amino acids long. CDR3 sequence reads: CASSRTFPAGTSGSNEQFF. CDR3 nucleotides: TGTGCCAGCAGCCGAACGTTCCCCGCCGGGACTAGCGGGAGTAACGAGCAGTTCTTC.

The genes are TRBV24-1 and TRBJ2-2; D call uncertain. Trimming left V 2 bases short and J 2 bases short, with 5 bases between. CDR1 is KGHDR, CDR2 SFDVKD, per germline. CDR3 length: 14 residues. CDR3 sequence reads: CATSDSHNTGELFF. For the CDR3, the DNA is TGTGCCACCAGTGATTCACATAACACCGGGGAGCTGTTTTTT.

The chain uses TRBV5-1 and TRBJ2-3, with D tentatively TRBD2 (6 bases). The germline CDR1 and CDR2 sequences are SGHRS and YFSETQ. There are 14 residues in the CDR3. Trimming pared 4 bases from V and 0 bases from J, leaving 9 bases between. The CDR3 region has the DNA TGCGCCAGCAGCCCGGGGGAAAGCACAGATACGCAGTATTTT. This encodes CASSPGESTDTQYF.

V usage is TRBV4-3 and J usage is TRBJ2-2, with TRBD1 matching over 9 bases. Trimming at V came to 0 bases and at J to 5 bases, leaving 1 base not matched to a gene. The CDR3 loop spans 15 amino acids. Germline V lookup: CDR1 LGHNA, CDR2 YSLEER. The DNA of the CDR3 is TGCGCCAGCAGCCAAGACGGGACAGGGACCGGGGAGCTGTTTTTT. This sequence encodes CASSQDGTGTGELFF.

The chain carries TRBV5-5 and TRBJ1-3; D gene unclear. Germline lookup yields CDR1 SGHKS and CDR2 YYEKEE (reference sequence). The V and J ends lost 2 bases and 0 bases respectively, with 6 bases between them. The CDR3 sequence is 14 residues long. The CDR3 is CASSLAPSGNTIYF. DNA for the CDR3: TGTGCCAGCAGCTTAGCGCCCTCTGGAAACACCATATATTTT.

About this clone itself: At one end the junction does not follow the germline gene, possibly because of a read error. In DNA, the CDR3 is TGTGCCAGCAGCATAGGACCCGGGACTAGCAGAGATACGCAGTATTTT. Translating it yields CASSIGPGTSRDTQYF. The chain has TRBV9 and TRBJ2-3, with TRBD2 identical over 9 bases. The CDR3 covers 16 residues. The germline V gene has CDR1 SGDLS and CDR2 YYNGEE.

The rearrangement uses TRBV28 and TRBJ1-2, with 10 bases identical to TRBD1. The CDR3 is 16 residues long. V lost 3 bases to trimming and J lost 6 bases; unmatched junction nucleotides: 10. In germline, CDR1 is MDHEN, CDR2 SYDVKM. CDR3 amino acids: CASSFGTGETAHGYTF. DNA of the CDR3: TGTGCCAGCAGTTTCGGGACAGGGGAAACTGCTCATGGCTACACCTTC.

The rearrangement joins TRBV29-1 to TRBJ1-1; D is possibly TRBD1 (6 bases). Germline CDR1 reads SQVTM; CDR2 reads ANQGSEA. V lost 4 bases to trimming and J lost 4 bases, with 22 bases between them. The CDR3 extends over 16 amino acids. The CDR3 region is CSVVGGATRRGTEAFF. The CDR3 DNA is TGCAGCGTTGTCGGGGGGGCGACAAGACGGGGCACTGAAGCTTTCTTT.

The chain couples TRBV28 to TRBJ1-2, with D perhaps matching TRBD1 (5 bases). Trimming shortened V by 4 bases and J by 8 bases, and 11 bases separated the two germline ends. The germline CDR1 and CDR2 sequences are MDHEN and SYDVKM. The CDR3 has 12 amino acids. CDR3 DNA: TGTGCCAGCAGTTACAGGTTAGGGGGCTACACCTTC. This gives the protein CASSYRLGGYTF.

The chain has TRBV9 and TRBJ2-1, with D perhaps TRBD2 (5 bases). Germline CDR1 reads SGDLS; CDR2 reads YYNGEE. V lost 4 bases to trimming and J lost 0 bases, with 14 bases between them. The CDR3 sequence is 16 residues long. CDR3 DNA sequence: TGTGCCAGCAGCACCGGACTCCTGAGCTCCTACAATGAGCAGTTCTTC. Translated: CASSTGLLSSYNEQFF.

The chain combines TRBV19 with TRBJ1-5, with no clear D. V gave up 8 bases and J gave up 0 bases, with 5 bases separating them. This CDR3 has 12 residues. In germline, CDR1 is LNHDA, CDR2 SQIVND (reference sequence). The CDR3 nucleotides read TGTGCCAGTTCCTTTAGCAATCAGCCCCAGCATTTT. This sequence encodes CASSFSNQPQHF.